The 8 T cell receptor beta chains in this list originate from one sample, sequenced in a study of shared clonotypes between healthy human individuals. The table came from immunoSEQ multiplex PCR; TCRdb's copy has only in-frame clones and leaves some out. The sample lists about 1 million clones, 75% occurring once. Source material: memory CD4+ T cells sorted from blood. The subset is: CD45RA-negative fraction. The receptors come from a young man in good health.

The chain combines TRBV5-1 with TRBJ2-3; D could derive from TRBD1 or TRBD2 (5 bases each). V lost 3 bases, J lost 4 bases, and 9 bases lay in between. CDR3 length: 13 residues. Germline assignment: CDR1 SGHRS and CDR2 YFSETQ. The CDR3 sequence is CASSSRGADTQYF. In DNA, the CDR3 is TGCGCCAGCAGCTCGCGAGGGGCAGATACGCAGTATTTT.

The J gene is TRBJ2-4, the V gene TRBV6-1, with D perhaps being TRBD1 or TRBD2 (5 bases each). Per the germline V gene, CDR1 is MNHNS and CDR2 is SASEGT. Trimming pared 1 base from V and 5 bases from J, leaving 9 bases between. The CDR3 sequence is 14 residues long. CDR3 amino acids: CASSEGGKENIQYF. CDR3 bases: TGTGCCAGCAGTGAAGGGGGGAAGGAAAACATTCAGTACTTC.

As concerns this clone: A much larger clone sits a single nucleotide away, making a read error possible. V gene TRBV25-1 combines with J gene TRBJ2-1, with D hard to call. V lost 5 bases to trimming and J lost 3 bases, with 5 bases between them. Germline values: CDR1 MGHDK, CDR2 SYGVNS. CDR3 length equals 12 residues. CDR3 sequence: CASSRDYNEQFF. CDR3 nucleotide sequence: TGTGCCAGCAGTAGGGACTACAATGAGCAGTTCTTC.

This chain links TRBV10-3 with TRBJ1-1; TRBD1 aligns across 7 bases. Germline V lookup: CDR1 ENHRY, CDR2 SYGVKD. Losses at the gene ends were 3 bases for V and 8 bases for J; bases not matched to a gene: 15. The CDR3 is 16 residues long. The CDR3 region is CAISESNGRAGQEAFF. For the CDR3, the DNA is TGTGCCATCAGTGAAAGCAATGGTCGAGCGGGACAGGAAGCTTTCTTT.

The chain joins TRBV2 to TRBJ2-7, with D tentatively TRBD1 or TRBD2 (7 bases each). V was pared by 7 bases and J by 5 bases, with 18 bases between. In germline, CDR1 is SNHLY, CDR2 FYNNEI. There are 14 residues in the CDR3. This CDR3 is CASTEGRGGDEQYF. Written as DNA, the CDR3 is TGTGCCAGCACAGAAGGCAGGGGGGGTGACGAGCAGTACTTC.

The CDR3 DNA reads TGTGCCAGCAGCAAAGGGCCCCCGAGCCTTGAGGGCTACGAGCAGTACTTC. Its protein product is CASSKGPPSLEGYEQYF. V usage is TRBV21-1 and J usage is TRBJ2-7; the D call of TRBD2 is as the table states it, not checked on the DNA. TRBV21-1 is deemed a pseudogene. This CDR3 contains 17 residues.

The CDR3 nucleotides read TGTGCCAGCAACGCGGGGGGTCCCTCCTACGAGCAGTACTTC. This codes for CASNAGGPSYEQYF. V usage is TRBV2 and J usage is TRBJ2-7; 8 nucleotides match TRBD2. V lost 7 bases and J lost 0; bases outside the gene matches: 5. Germline assignment: CDR1 SNHLY and CDR2 FYNNEI. The CDR3 extends over 14 amino acids.

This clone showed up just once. In nucleotides, the CDR3 is TGTGCCAGCCAAGCCGCCGGGGAGCTGTTTTTT. Translating gives CASQAAGELFF. The chain uses TRBV7-6 and TRBJ2-2; D remains ambiguous. Deletions cut 8 bases from V and 6 bases from J, with 7 bases between. The CDR3 extends over 11 amino acids. In germline, CDR1 is SGHVS, CDR2 FNYEAQ. Full variable domain (rest looked up from reference TRBV7-6 and TRBJ2-2): GAGVSQSPRYKVTKRGQDVALRCDPISGHVSLYWYRQALGQGPEFLTYFNYEAQQDKSGLPNDRFSAERPEGSISTLTIQRTEQRDSAMYRCASQAAGELFFGEGSRLTVL.